This TCR beta chain was recorded in a study of cytomegalovirus exposure and HLA in healthy donors. Broader study findings: The later analysis indicated that the majority of CMV-associated TCR beta chains appeared HLA-restricted.

Between the trimmed V and J ends, which lost 8 bases and 2 bases, there was a span of 13 bases. This CDR3 is built from 13 residues. Per germline, CDR1 MDHEN and CDR2 SYDVKM. PCR involved 60 Vbeta and 13 Jbeta primers. The protocol was immunoSEQ multiplex PCR, while the TCRdb copy is restricted to in-frame clones and leaves out a portion. The data show about 240,000 clones, about 86% seen once. As to this clone: Its antigen is unknown.

The sequencing input was PBMCs. This TCR derives from a woman aged 60 to 75 in good health and CMV-seropositive. The rearrangement uses TRBV28 and TRBJ2-7; D remains unclear. The CDR3 DNA is TGTGCCAGCCAGACTTTAGTCCCCTACGAGCAGTACTTC. This translates into CASQTLVPYEQYF.